Each of the 5 T cell receptor beta chains below was sequenced from the same sample in a study of cytomegalovirus exposure and HLA in healthy donors. The PCR used 60 Vbeta and 13 Jbeta primers. Profiling relied on immunoSEQ multiplex PCR, and the TCRdb table lists in-frame clones only, not all of them. The sample has approximately 150,000 clones, roughly 80% seen once. The sequencing input was PBMCs. These receptors all stem from a female donor in good health and CMV-seronegative.

The rearrangement links TRBV28 to TRBJ1-1; TRBD1 aligns across 12 bases. The germline V gene encodes CDR1 MDHEN and CDR2 SYDVKM. The CDR3 extends over 16 amino acids. The V gene end was trimmed by 2 bases and the J gene end by 11 bases; junction bases not matched to a gene: 12. The CDR3: CASSLRGTGGMIWAFF. The CDR3 nucleotides read TGTGCCAGCAGTTTAAGAGGGACAGGGGGCATGATTTGGGCTTTCTTT.

This clone was seen just once. The chain uses TRBV2 and TRBJ2-2; maybe TRBD1 (6 bases). The CDR3 length is 13 residues. V was pared by 4 bases and J by 4 bases, with 7 bases between. Germline V lookup: CDR1 SNHLY, CDR2 FYNNEI. CDR3 DNA sequence: TGTGCCAGCAGTGGAGGGGGCACCGGGGAGCTGTTTTTT. It encodes CASSGGGTGELFF.

This clone was observed a handful of times. The chain recombines TRBV25-1 with TRBJ1-2, with D possibly TRBD1 on 6 matching bases. This CDR3 region has 15 residues. The V gene's germline CDR1 is MGHDK and CDR2 SYGVNS. Trimming pared 6 bases from V and 4 bases from J, leaving 18 bases between. As DNA, the CDR3 is TGTGCCAGCAGGGGATCAACGGGGGGGCTCTATGGCTACACCTTC. It translates to CASRGSTGGLYGYTF.

This rearrangement joins TRBV4-1 to TRBJ2-1; 7 nucleotides align to TRBD2. V shed 1 base, J shed 7 bases, and the junction held 13 bases outside the gene matches. Germline V gene data show CDR1 as MGHRA and CDR2 as YSYEKL. The CDR3 is 17 amino acids. The CDR3 spells CASSQAGTKVKTNEQFF. The CDR3 DNA sequence: TGCGCCAGCAGCCAAGCTGGGACTAAAGTCAAAACTAATGAGCAGTTCTTC.

The chain is built from TRBV7-8 and TRBJ2-2; 10 nucleotides line up with TRBD2. The trim removed 5 bases at V and 0 bases at J, leaving 3 bases unmatched. The germline CDR1 and CDR2 sequences are SGHVS and FQNEAQ. There are 16 residues in the CDR3. The CDR3 DNA sequence: TGTGCCAGCAGCGAACTAGCGGGGACGAACACCGGGGAGCTGTTTTTT. Amino acid sequence: CASSELAGTNTGELFF.